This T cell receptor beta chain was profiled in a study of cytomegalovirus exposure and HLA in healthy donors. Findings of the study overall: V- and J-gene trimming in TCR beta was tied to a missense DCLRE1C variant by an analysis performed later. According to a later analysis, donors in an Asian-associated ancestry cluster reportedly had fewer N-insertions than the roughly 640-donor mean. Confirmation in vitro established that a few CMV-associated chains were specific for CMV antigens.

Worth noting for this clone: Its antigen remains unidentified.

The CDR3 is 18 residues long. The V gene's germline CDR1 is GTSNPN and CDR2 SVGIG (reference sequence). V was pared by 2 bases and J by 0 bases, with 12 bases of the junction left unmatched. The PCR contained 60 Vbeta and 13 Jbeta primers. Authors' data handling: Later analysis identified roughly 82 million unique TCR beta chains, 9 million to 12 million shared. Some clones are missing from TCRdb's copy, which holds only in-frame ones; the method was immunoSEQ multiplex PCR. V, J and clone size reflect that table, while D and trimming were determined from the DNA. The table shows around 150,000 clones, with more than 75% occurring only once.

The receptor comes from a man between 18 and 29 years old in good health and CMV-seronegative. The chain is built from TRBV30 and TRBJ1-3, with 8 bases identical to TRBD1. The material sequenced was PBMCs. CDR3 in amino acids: CAWSSRDRSFISGNTIYF. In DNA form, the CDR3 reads TGTGCCTGGAGTTCCCGGGACAGGAGTTTCATCTCTGGAAACACCATATATTTT.